Reported below is one T cell receptor beta chain. Germline assignment: CDR1 WNHNN and CDR2 SYGVQD (reference sequence). V dropped 7 bases and J dropped 3; count of bases not matched to a gene: 10. This CDR3 spans 15 amino acids. Three pembrolizumab responders had their TCRs sequenced. Libraries were prepared by immunoSEQ multiplex PCR; TCRdb keeps only in-frame clonotypes and omits some of them. The data hold about 24,000 clones, with about 83% observed a single time. This record belongs to a study of PD-1 blockade in mismatch repair-deficient tumors. Overall study: All were previously treated, progressing patients with 11 to 13 mismatch repair-deficient cancer types.

The J gene is TRBJ2-3, the V gene TRBV10-1, with TRBD2 matching over 7 bases. This receptor was obtained from an adult with mismatch repair-deficient cancer. This sample comprised peripheral blood, obtained 12 weeks after starting pembrolizumab. In DNA, the CDR3 is TGCGCCAGCAAGCGGGACTCGGCTGTGACAGATACGCAGTATTTT. It translates to CASKRDSAVTDTQYF.